This T cell receptor beta chain was sequenced in a study of identical twins. Whole-study findings and limits: Twin-shared out-of-frame alpha sequences showed excess low generation probability. Diverse VJ usage suggested most zero-insertion clonotypes were not invariant T cells.

As concerns this clonotype: The antigen is undetermined. This may arise from a read error, as a much more abundant clone is one base away.

Trimming cost V 5 bases and J 10 bases; bases outside gene matches: 12. The length of the CDR3 is 16 residues. From germline, CDR1 is MNHEY and CDR2 SMNVEV (reference sequence). Using its own MiXCR run on the 5' RACE reads, TCRdb lists one record per CDR3 protein. The data contain some 500,000 distinct CDR3 sequences, more than 9% of them seen just once; the ten biggest clones take up around 3.2%. These records were also assigned to another study, of yellow fever vaccine responses in identical twins.

This receptor was identified in a woman aged 18-30 years in good health. Sequenced sample: PBMCs. The chain employs TRBV27 and TRBJ2-1; 12 nucleotides match TRBD2. Here the CDR3 reads CASSPLLAGGLGEQFF. The CDR3 nucleotides are TGTGCCAGCAGTCCACTTCTAGCGGGGGGGCTCGGAGAGCAGTTCTTC.